The 21 T cell receptor beta chains reported below all come from one sample, sequenced in a study of T cells in Graves' hyperthyroidism and ophthalmopathy (dated by TCRdb to between 2019 and 2020). Libraries were prepared through multiplex PCR. TCRdb lists the instrument as Illumina HiSeq 2000. The TCR beta CDR3 regions were amplified from RNA transcripts. The first round of RT-PCR for the TCR CDR3 was performed with the HTBI primer set and the Qiagen OneStep RT-PCR kit. Through fastp at Q25 and MiXCR, TCRdb rebuilt clones from the public reads, retaining in-frame beta chains. A single entry per CDR3 protein holds the most common genes and DNA from its merged rows. A total of 30,000 to 45,000 distinct CDR3 sequences appear in this sample, roughly 52% of them only once. 17% of the sample goes to the ten largest clones. Sequencing was done on a sample of blood. These receptors were collected from a man aged 35 to 55 with Graves' ophthalmopathy.

V is TRBV20-1 and J is TRBJ1-1; perhaps TRBD1 as D (6 bases). The CDR3 runs to 14 residues. Trimming took off 6 bases at V and 2 bases at J, with 16 bases between the two ends. Germline V CDR1 and CDR2: DFQATT, SNEGSKA (reference sequence). In nucleotides, the CDR3 is TGCAGTGCCTCGGACAGCTCTGGAAACACTGAAGCTTTCTTT. It specifies CSASDSSGNTEAFF.

J is TRBJ2-2 and V is TRBV19; D ambiguous. The CDR3 contains 12 residues. The V and J ends lost 5 bases and 7 bases respectively, with 8 bases between them. Germline assignment: CDR1 LNHDA and CDR2 SQIVND (reference sequence). CDR3 residues: CASSGGDGELFF. The CDR3 DNA reads as TGTGCCAGTAGTGGTGGGGACGGGGAGCTGTTTTTT.

As to this clonotype: This is likely a read error, given that the CDR3 carries no conserved phenylalanine or tryptophan at its end. It is unclear where the CDR3 begins or ends on the DNA, so no DNA is shown, and the CDR3 is as TCRdb lists it. The gene calls are TRBV12-1 and TRBJ2-7. TRBV12-1 is a documented pseudogene. The CDR3 adds up to 10 amino acids, both ends counted. CDR3 sequence: CASKAYEQYL.

This clonotype was observed many times. The chain recombines TRBV28 with TRBJ2-7, with D tentatively TRBD1 (6 bases). V was cut by 5 bases and J by 1 base, with 15 bases left in between. In germline, CDR1 is MDHEN, CDR2 SYDVKM. The CDR3 runs to 15 residues. The CDR3, as DNA: TGTGCCAGCAGTCCGGACAGAGCCTATTCCTACGAGCAGTACTTC. Protein: CASSPDRAYSYEQYF. Based on the CDR3 plus reference TRBV28 and TRBJ2-7, the full variable domain is DVKVTQSSRYLVKRTGEKVFLECVQDMDHENMFWYRQDPGLGLRLIYFSYDVKMKEKGDIPEGYSVSREKKERFSLILESASTNQTSMYLCASSPDRAYSYEQYFGPGTRLTVT.

V gene TRBV25-1 combines with J gene TRBJ2-7; no definite D call. CDR1 and CDR2 (germline): MGHDK, SYGVNS. This CDR3 comprises 13 residues. The CDR3 loop reads CASKEMVRREQYF. The CDR3, as DNA: TGTGCTAGTAAGGAGATGGTCCGGCGGGAGCAGTACTTC.

The gene calls are TRBV18 and TRBJ2-1; TRBD1 matches 10 bases. The CDR3 contains 15 residues. The germline CDR1 and CDR2 sequences are KGHSH and LQKENI. V shed 3 bases and J 11 bases; nucleotides not matched to a gene: 10. The CDR3 sequence: CASSPTGQGGRQQFF. The CDR3 nucleotides are TGTGCCAGCTCACCTACAGGACAGGGGGGGAGACAGCAGTTCTTC.

The rearrangement links TRBV5-4 to TRBJ2-7, with 9 positions matching TRBD1. CDR1 and CDR2 from the germline V gene are SGHNT and YYREEE (reference sequence). The CDR3 extends over 15 amino acids. Losses at the gene ends were 4 bases for V and 3 bases for J; bases not matched to a gene: 8. CDR3: CASSPGGQGVYEQYF. For the CDR3, the DNA is TGTGCCAGCAGCCCCGGGGGACAGGGTGTCTACGAGCAGTACTTC.

This clonotype occurred many times. The rearrangement uses TRBV5-1 and TRBJ2-7; D ambiguous. V dropped 4 bases and J dropped 6 bases, with 11 bases sitting between them. Per germline, CDR1 SGHRS and CDR2 YFSETQ. The CDR3 length is 12 residues. CDR3 DNA: TGCGCCAGCAGCCTGGGGTGGGGCGAGCAGTACTTC. As protein: CASSLGWGEQYF.

The chain is built from TRBV20-1 and TRBJ2-7, with TRBD2 matching over 11 bases. This CDR3 has 18 amino acids. The V and J ends lost 3 bases and 0 bases, in that order; junction bases with no gene match: 13. Germline loops: CDR1 DFQATT, CDR2 SNEGSKA (reference sequence). CDR3 nucleotide sequence: TGCAGTGCTAGTGGTACTTTAACTAGCGGGGGTCGCTCCTACGAGCAGTACTTC. Translated: CSASGTLTSGGRSYEQYF.

This clonotype was observed at least ten times. The gene calls are TRBV5-1 and TRBJ2-5, with 10 bases fitting TRBD1. CDR3 length equals 15 residues. Germline CDR1 reads SGHRS; CDR2 reads YFSETQ. J lost 5 bases, V lost 0 bases, and 4 bases had no gene match. The CDR3 DNA follows: TGCGCCAGCAGCTTGGGACAGGGGGCGAGGGAGACCCAGTACTTC. It is translated as CASSLGQGARETQYF. Full variable domain (missing parts from reference TRBV5-1 and TRBJ2-5): KAGVTQTPRYLIKTRGQQVTLSCSPISGHRSVSWYQQTPGQGLQFLFEYFSETQRNKGNFPGRFSGRQFSNSRSEMNVSTLELGDSALYLCASSLGQGARETQYFGPGTRLLVL.

The V gene is TRBV10-3, the J gene TRBJ2-2; D gene ambiguous. The CDR3 length is 12 residues. Germline CDR1 reads ENHRY; CDR2 reads SYGVKD. Trimming pared 2 bases from V and 7 bases from J, leaving 5 bases between. The CDR3 protein is CAISEQVGELFF. The CDR3 DNA is TGTGCCATCAGTGAGCAAGTCGGGGAGCTGTTTTTT.

This clonotype is termed medium-sized. V gene TRBV7-9 combines with J gene TRBJ2-1; D gene ambiguous. Germline V gene sequence: CDR1 SEHNR, CDR2 FQNEAQ (reference sequence). The CDR3 has 12 amino acids. V was clipped by 5 bases and J by 3 bases, with 5 bases between them. DNA for the CDR3: TGTGCCAGCAGCCAGGACTACAATGAGCAGTTCTTC. Translated, it gives CASSQDYNEQFF.

The genes are TRBV20-1 and TRBJ1-2; 10 nucleotides line up with TRBD1. Germline CDR1 and CDR2: DFQATT and SNEGSKA (reference sequence). There are 16 residues in the CDR3. Losses at the gene ends were 5 bases for V and 9 bases for J; bases not matched to a gene: 18. CDR3 DNA: TGCAGTGCTTTCCCGGGACAGGGGACTTTTAGTGATAGCTACACCTTC. It specifies CSAFPGQGTFSDSYTF.

Ten or more counts support this clonotype. The V call is TRBV6-1, the J call TRBJ1-5; D call uncertain. The CDR3 contains 12 residues. The V and J ends lost 7 bases and 7 bases respectively, with 11 bases between them. The germline V gene has CDR1 MNHNS and CDR2 SASEGT. The CDR3: CASNQQGQPQHF. For the CDR3, the DNA is TGTGCCAGCAACCAACAAGGGCAGCCCCAGCATTTT.

This clonotype appeared many times. V is TRBV20-1 and J is TRBJ1-1, with no clear D. The CDR3 spans 16 residues. Germline CDR1 and CDR2: DFQATT and SNEGSKA (reference sequence). Between the trimmed V and J ends, which lost 3 bases and 2 bases, there was a span of 19 bases. The CDR3 nucleotides are TGCAGTGCTAGTCCCGACGGCGGGCGGAAAAACACTGAAGCTTTCTTT. Residues: CSASPDGGRKNTEAFF.

This clonotype was detected ten times or more. The V gene is TRBV4-1, the J gene TRBJ2-7; tentative D call: TRBD1 (5 bases). The germline CDR1 and CDR2 sequences are MGHRA and YSYEKL. Trimming removed 2 bases from V and 4 bases from J, with 18 bases in between. The CDR3 has 16 amino acids. The CDR3 DNA reads as TGCGCCAGCAGCCAACTCCAATCTGGACAAGGATACGAGCAGTACTTC. This sequence encodes CASSQLQSGQGYEQYF.

This clonotype was counted ten times or more. J is TRBJ2-1 and V is TRBV3-1, with 8 bases matching TRBD2. V lost 3 bases and J lost 6; bases outside the gene matches: 7. Germline V gene sequence: CDR1 LGHDT, CDR2 YNNKEL (reference sequence). The CDR3 extends over 15 amino acids. The CDR3 loop is CASSHPLAGGNEQFF. CDR3 sequence (DNA): TGTGCCAGCAGCCATCCTTTGGCGGGGGGCAATGAGCAGTTCTTC.

V and J are TRBV29-1 and TRBJ1-3; a weak D match, TRBD1 (6 bases). V was cut by 7 bases and J by 9 bases, with 13 bases left in between. The germline V gene encodes CDR1 SQVTM and CDR2 ANQGSEA. The CDR3 runs to 11 residues. Written as DNA, the CDR3 is TGCAGCGGCTACCGGGACACCACCATATATTTT. Residues: CSGYRDTTIYF.

This clonotype was counted ten times or more. The gene calls are TRBV19 and TRBJ2-3, with D possibly TRBD2 on 6 matching bases. This CDR3 comprises 13 residues. Germline CDR1 reads LNHDA; CDR2 reads SQIVND (reference sequence). Trimming took off 7 bases at V and 2 bases at J, with 10 bases between the two ends. CDR3 coding DNA: TGTGCCAGTAAGGCTAGCGTCACAGATACGCAGTATTTT. Translating gives CASKASVTDTQYF.

This clonotype was counted at least ten times. The chain joins TRBV7-9 to TRBJ1-5; no reliable D call. Germline CDR1 and CDR2: SEHNR and FQNEAQ (reference sequence). The CDR3 is 13 residues long. Trimming took 4 bases from V and 7 from J, leaving 11 bases between them. The CDR3 is CASSSLEEQPQHF. The CDR3 DNA sequence: TGTGCCAGCAGCTCCTTGGAAGAGCAGCCCCAGCATTTT. Using reference TRBV7-9 and TRBJ1-5 for the parts outside the CDR3, the full variable domain is DTGVSQNPRHKITKRGQNVTFRCDPISEHNRLYWYRQTLGQGPEFLTYFQNEAQLEKSRLLSDRFSAERPKGSFSTLEIQRTEQGDSAMYLCASSSLEEQPQHFGDGTRLSIL.

This clonotype was counted at least ten times. The chain carries TRBV12-3 or TRBV12-4 and TRBJ1-2; D not resolved. The CDR3 loop spans 13 amino acids. V was cut by 5 bases and J by 8 bases, with 15 bases left in between. CDR3 nucleotides: TGTGCCAGCAGTCGACAAAGACTGAGGGGCTACACCTTC. It encodes CASSRQRLRGYTF.